The 26 T cell receptor beta chains given below trace back to one sample, sequenced in a study of OX40 agonist ivuxolimab in advanced cancers. Produced via immunoSEQ multiplex PCR; TCRdb's table is partial and in-frame only. The data contain tens of thousands of clones, roughly 82% of them singletons. The sequencing here drew on CD4+ or CD8+ T cells sorted from blood, taken in a trial of the OX40 agonist ivuxolimab. These TCRs come from an adult with an advanced solid tumor such as melanoma, head and neck, liver or kidney cancer.

This rearrangement joins TRBV7-9 to TRBJ2-1; unclear D gene. Germline CDR1 reads SEHNR; CDR2 reads FQNEAQ (reference sequence). V lost 6 bases to trimming and J lost 1 base, with 16 bases between them. The CDR3 contains 16 residues. CDR3 bases: TGTGCCAGCAGTCCACTCGGCTCAGCGTCCTACAATGAGCAGTTCTTC. Protein sequence: CASSPLGSASYNEQFF.

The rearrangement joins TRBV5-6 to TRBJ1-2, with D maybe TRBD1 (6 bases). The CDR3 totals 15 residues. Deletions cut 4 bases from V and 3 bases from J, with 16 bases between. CDR1 and CDR2 (germline): SGHDT, YYEEEE. The CDR3 spells CASSRGERSYYGYTF. CDR3 coding DNA: TGTGCCAGCAGCAGGGGGGAGCGGTCCTACTATGGCTACACCTTC.

V gene TRBV6-4 combines with J gene TRBJ2-2, with D possibly TRBD1 on 6 matching bases. The CDR3 loop spans 14 amino acids. The V end was cut by 4 bases, the J end by 6 bases, with 12 bases between. CDR1 is MRHNA, CDR2 SNTAGT, per germline. CDR3 sequence reads: CASSAQGYSGELFF. Written as DNA, the CDR3 is TGTGCCAGCAGTGCACAGGGTTATTCCGGGGAGCTGTTTTTT.

V usage is TRBV18 and J usage is TRBJ1-1; D ambiguous. Trimming pared 2 bases from V and 1 base from J, leaving 8 bases between. The CDR3 covers 14 residues. Germline V gene lookup returns CDR1 KGHSH and CDR2 LQKENI. For the CDR3, the DNA is TGTGCCAGCTCACCAGGGCTCCCGAACACTGAAGCTTTCTTT. Residues: CASSPGLPNTEAFF. The full variable domain, with the rest looked up from reference TRBV18 and TRBJ1-1, is NAGVMQNPRHLVRRRGQEARLRCSPMKGHSHVYWYRQLPEEGLKFMVYLQKENIIDESGMPKERFSAEFPKEGPSILRIQQVVRGDSAAYFCASSPGLPNTEAFFGQGTRLTVV.

J is TRBJ2-1 and V is TRBV5-1; 7 nucleotides agree with TRBD1. The CDR3 contains 16 residues. The V gene's germline CDR1 is SGHRS and CDR2 YFSETQ. V lost 0 bases to trimming and J lost 1 base; unmatched junction nucleotides: 4. CDR3: CASSLEQGKSYNEQFF. In DNA, the CDR3 is TGCGCCAGCAGCTTGGAACAGGGGAAATCCTACAATGAGCAGTTCTTC.

This rearrangement joins TRBV28 to TRBJ1-2, with a tentative D call TRBD1 (5 bases). Germline V lookup: CDR1 MDHEN, CDR2 SYDVKM. The CDR3 runs to 13 residues. Trimming pared 6 bases from V and 4 bases from J, leaving 12 bases between. The CDR3 region has the DNA TGTGCCAGCAGACCTGGGGGTGGCTATGGCTACACCTTC. The encoded protein is CASRPGGGYGYTF.

The chain couples TRBV5-4 to TRBJ1-2; a possible D gene is TRBD1 (6 bases). Germline V gene sequence: CDR1 SGHNT, CDR2 YYREEE (reference sequence). V gave up 4 bases and J gave up 3 bases, with 16 bases separating them. This CDR3 has 15 amino acids. The CDR3 sequence is CASSHALAGDYGYTF. CDR3 DNA: TGTGCCAGCAGCCATGCTCTGGCAGGGGACTATGGCTACACCTTC.

The chain couples TRBV28 to TRBJ2-3; a weak D match, TRBD2 (7 bases). Germline V gene sequence: CDR1 MDHEN, CDR2 SYDVKM. The V end lost 3 bases, the J end lost 1 base, and 14 bases lay between the germline ends. This CDR3 region has 16 residues. The CDR3 DNA reads TGTGCCAGCAGTTTCAGTGGGGGGGCCGGCACAGATACGCAGTATTTT. Amino acids: CASSFSGGAGTDTQYF.

This clone was counted a single time. V gene TRBV6-5 combines with J gene TRBJ2-3, with TRBD2 identical over 7 bases. Per the germline V gene, CDR1 is MNHEY and CDR2 is SVGAGI. CDR3 length: 16 residues. Germline trimming cut 2 bases from V and 2 bases from J; bases unmatched to any gene: 7. The CDR3 is CASSYLRAGNTDTQYF. Here the CDR3 DNA reads TGTGCCAGCAGTTACCTTCGAGCGGGGAACACAGATACGCAGTATTTT.

The chain joins TRBV23-1 to TRBJ2-5; D tentatively fits TRBD1 or TRBD2 (5 bases each). TRBV23-1 is identified as an open reading frame with a role that is uncertain. Trimming left V 2 bases short and J 5 bases short, with 12 bases between. This CDR3 has 14 amino acids. The CDR3 protein is CASSQTAEGETQYF. CDR3 coding DNA: TGCGCCAGCAGTCAAACAGCCGAGGGGGAGACCCAGTACTTC.

This clone was detected only a few times. J is TRBJ2-1 and V is TRBV5-6, with a possible D match to TRBD1 (5 bases). CDR3 length: 15 amino acids. The germline CDR1 and CDR2 sequences are SGHDT and YYEEEE. V was shortened by 4 bases and J by 1 base, with 12 bases between the two germline ends. DNA of the CDR3: TGTGCCAGCAGCGCCTGGGGCCGATCCTACAATGAGCAGTTCTTC. Translated: CASSAWGRSYNEQFF.

The rearrangement links TRBV2 to TRBJ1-5; 7 bases fit TRBD1. The junction had 9 bases not matched to a gene; V was cut back by 3 bases and J by 10 bases. This CDR3 is built from 14 residues. CDR1 is SNHLY and CDR2 is FYNNEI in the germline V gene. CDR3: CASSERDRAIPQHF. CDR3 nucleotide sequence: TGTGCCAGCAGTGAGAGAGACAGGGCCATCCCCCAGCATTTT.

The chain links TRBV4-2 to TRBJ1-2; D unclear. The V and J ends lost 0 bases and 4 bases respectively, with 9 bases between them. This CDR3 is built from 14 residues. Germline CDR1 is LGHNA and CDR2 is YNFKEQ. CDR3 region: CASSQEVLGYGYTF. The CDR3 DNA sequence: TGTGCCAGCAGCCAAGAGGTACTGGGCTATGGCTACACCTTC.

The V gene is TRBV11-2, the J gene TRBJ2-5; TRBD2 matches 9 bases. The CDR3 covers 14 residues. Trimming took 5 bases from V and 2 from J; bases not matched to a gene: 3. Germline-derived CDR1 and CDR2 are SGHAT and FQNNGV. The CDR3 bases are TGTGCCAGCAGCAGCGGGGGGAGACAAGAGACCCAGTACTTC. As protein: CASSSGGRQETQYF.

This chain links TRBV28 with TRBJ1-1, with 8 bases identical to TRBD1. V lost 3 bases, J lost 6 bases, and 9 bases stayed unmatched. CDR3 length: 15 residues. CDR1 and CDR2 from the germline V gene are MDHEN and SYDVKM. In DNA form, the CDR3 reads TGTGCCAGCAGTTTGCCCGGGACAGGCGACGCTGAAGCTTTCTTT. It is translated as CASSLPGTGDAEAFF.

This chain joins TRBV28 and TRBJ1-1; perhaps TRBD1 as D (6 bases). CDR3 length: 15 amino acids. Germline lookup yields CDR1 MDHEN and CDR2 SYDVKM. V lost 7 bases and J 5 bases, leaving 20 bases between the germline ends. CDR3 sequence: CASTRTGTKRTEAFF. CDR3 DNA: TGTGCCAGCACAAGAACAGGGACAAAAAGGACTGAAGCTTTCTTT.

The rearrangement links TRBV19 to TRBJ1-1, with D tentatively TRBD1 (5 bases). V lost 4 bases and J 0 bases, leaving 9 bases between the germline ends. Germline loops: CDR1 LNHDA, CDR2 SQIVND (reference sequence). The length of the CDR3 is 14 residues. The chain's CDR3 is CASSRDLLNTEAFF. Here the CDR3 DNA reads TGTGCCAGTAGTAGGGACCTTCTGAACACTGAAGCTTTCTTT.

As to this clone: The same CDR3 arises from other DNA sequences in this sample as well. This rearrangement joins TRBV10-3 to TRBJ1-5; no clear D. V lost 2 bases and J lost 5, with 7 bases in between. Germline assignment: CDR1 ENHRY and CDR2 SYGVKD. CDR3 length: 13 residues. Here the CDR3 reads CAISESRDQPQHF. CDR3 in DNA: TGTGCCATCAGTGAGAGCAGAGATCAGCCCCAGCATTTT.

The chain combines TRBV9 with TRBJ1-5; perhaps TRBD1 as D (6 bases). The V and J ends lost 0 bases and 3 bases respectively, with 10 bases between them. Germline V gives CDR1 SGDLS, CDR2 YYNGEE. The CDR3 extends over 15 amino acids. Written as DNA, the CDR3 is TGTGCCAGCAGCGTAGGTACAGGGCCCAATCAGCCCCAGCATTTT. Translated: CASSVGTGPNQPQHF. The complete variable domain, with remaining parts taken from reference TRBV9 and TRBJ1-5, reads DSGVTQTPKHLITATGQRVTLRCSPRSGDLSVYWYQQSLDQGLQFLIQYYNGEERAKGNILERFSAQQFPDLHSELNLSSLELGDSALYFCASSVGTGPNQPQHFGDGTRLSIL.

This clone has ten or more counts. V usage is TRBV20-1 and J usage is TRBJ1-3; D is unresolved. V gave up 3 bases and J gave up 9 bases, with 9 bases separating them. The CDR3 is made up of 11 amino acids. CDR1 and CDR2 (germline): DFQATT, SNEGSKA (reference sequence). In nucleotides, the CDR3 is TGCAGTGCTAGGCACGAGGGCACCATATATTTT. It yields the protein CSARHEGTIYF.

In its sample, this clone was seen a few times. The J gene is TRBJ1-6, the V gene TRBV10-3; TRBD1 agrees at 9 bases. J gave up 10 bases and V 7 bases, and 11 bases lay outside the gene matches. Germline assignment: CDR1 ENHRY and CDR2 SYGVKD. The CDR3 is 15 amino acids. CDR3 bases: TGTGCCATCAAGACCACCGGGACAGGGTACTCACCCCTCCACTTT. This translates into CAIKTTGTGYSPLHF.

The chain recombines TRBV28 with TRBJ2-3; a possible D gene is TRBD2 (6 bases). CDR1 MDHEN and CDR2 SYDVKM come from the germline V gene. The V end lost 2 bases, the J end lost 2 bases, and 14 bases lay between the germline ends. The CDR3 contains 16 residues. CDR3 sequence reads: CASSLSTGVHTDTQYF. Here the CDR3 DNA reads TGTGCCAGCAGTTTAAGTACGGGGGTACACACAGATACGCAGTATTTT. Drawing the rest from reference TRBV28 and TRBJ2-3, the complete variable domain is DVKVTQSSRYLVKRTGEKVFLECVQDMDHENMFWYRQDPGLGLRLIYFSYDVKMKEKGDIPEGYSVSREKKERFSLILESASTNQTSMYLCASSLSTGVHTDTQYFGPGTRLTVL.

Note on this clone: A junction end diverges from the germline sequence, so it may reflect a read error. J is TRBJ1-5 and V is TRBV10-3; D perhaps matches TRBD1 (6 bases). Germline CDR1 and CDR2: ENHRY and SYGVKD. The CDR3 contains 13 residues. The CDR3 sequence: CAVRQVSDQPQHF. The CDR3, as DNA: TGTGCCGTAAGACAGGTTAGCGATCAGCCCCAGCATTTT.

The DNA for the CDR3 is TGCGCCAGCAGCCAAGAGGGACTCAACACCGGGGAGCTGTTTTTT. Amino acids: CASSQEGLNTGELFF. The V call is TRBV4-3, the J call TRBJ2-2; D perhaps matches TRBD2 (6 bases). The V gene lost 0 bases and the J gene lost 2 bases, with 7 bases spanning the gap. The CDR3 runs 15 residues. CDR1 is LGHNA, CDR2 YSLEER, per germline.

The rearrangement joins TRBV4-3 to TRBJ1-5; D is perhaps TRBD1 (6 bases). Trimming pared 0 bases from V and 4 bases from J, leaving 16 bases between. Per the germline V gene, CDR1 is LGHNA and CDR2 is YSLEER. CDR3 length: 17 residues. CDR3 coding DNA: TGCGCCAGCAGCCAAGATATCGATACAGGGAATAATCAGCCCCAGCATTTT. As protein: CASSQDIDTGNNQPQHF.

V usage is TRBV7-2 and J usage is TRBJ2-7; D remains ambiguous. V was trimmed by 8 bases and J by 0 bases, leaving 5 bases between them. CDR3 length equals 11 residues. CDR1 SGHTA and CDR2 FQGNSA come from the germline V gene. CDR3 bases: TGTGCCAGCGGCACCTCCTACGAGCAGTACTTC. This sequence encodes CASGTSYEQYF.